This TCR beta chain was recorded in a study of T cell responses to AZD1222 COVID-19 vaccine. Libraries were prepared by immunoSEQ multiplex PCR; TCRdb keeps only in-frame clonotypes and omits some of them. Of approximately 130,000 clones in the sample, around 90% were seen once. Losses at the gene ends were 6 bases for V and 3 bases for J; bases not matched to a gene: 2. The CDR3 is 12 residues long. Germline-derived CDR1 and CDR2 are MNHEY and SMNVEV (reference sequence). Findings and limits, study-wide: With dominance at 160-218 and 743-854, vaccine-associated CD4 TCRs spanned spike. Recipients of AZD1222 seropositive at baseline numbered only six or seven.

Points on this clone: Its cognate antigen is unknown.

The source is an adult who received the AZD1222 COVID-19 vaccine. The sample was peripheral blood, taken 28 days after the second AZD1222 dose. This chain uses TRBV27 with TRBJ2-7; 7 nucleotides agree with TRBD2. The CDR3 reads CASRTSVYEQYF. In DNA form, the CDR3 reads TGTGCCAGCAGAACTAGCGTCTACGAGCAGTACTTC.